A selection of T cell receptor beta chains follows, all from one sample in a study of blood T cell dynamics during melanoma immunotherapy. TCRdb keeps only in-frame clones here, not all; method: immunoSEQ multiplex PCR. The table records several thousand clones, approximately 88% of them present only once. Material: blood, obtained from a patient treated with checkpoint blockade. The receptors derive from a human donor with melanoma. CDR3s include the opening cysteine and the closing phenylalanine or tryptophan. D genes are given only for firm matches. Size is stated for part of the rows, as once, few or many counts, or as a class when the clone is expanded.

>TRBJ1-3|NA|TRBV9|NA
CASSVGWGRNTIYF
TGTGCCAGCAGCGTAGGTTGGGGGAGAAACACCATATATTTT
>TRBJ1-2|NA|TRBV19|NA
CARERDRPNPGGYTF
TGTGCCAGGGAGAGGGACCGTCCGAACCCGGGAGGCTACACCTTC
>TRBJ2-7|NA|TRBV13|TRBD1
CASSLSAGGSPRQYF
TGTGCCAGCAGCTTATCGGCAGGGGGATCCCCTCGGCAGTACTTC
>TRBJ2-3|NA|TRBV28|TRBD2
CASSPAGTSVFTDTQYF
TGTGCCAGCAGTCCCGCCGGGACTAGCGTCTTCACAGATACGCAGTATTTT
>TRBJ2-2|NA|TRBV19|TRBD2
CASRGMGLAGAYTGELFF
TGTGCCAGTAGGGGAATGGGACTAGCGGGGGCCTACACCGGGGAGCTGTTTTTT
>TRBJ2-5|NA|TRBV11-3|NA
CASSLTLQETQYF
TGTGCCAGCAGTTTGACACTCCAAGAGACCCAGTACTTC
>TRBJ2-7|NA|TRBV4-2|NA
CASSQQAPLEQYF
TGTGCCAGCAGCCAACAGGCCCCCCTCGAGCAGTACTTC
>TRBJ2-7|NA|TRBV7-2|TRBD1
CASSLESGQFYEQYF
TGTGCCAGCAGCTTAGAGTCGGGACAGTTCTACGAGCAGTACTTC
>TRBJ1-4|once|TRBV5-5|TRBD1
CASSSGQGGEKLFF
TGTGCCAGCAGCTCTGGACAGGGGGGTGAAAAACTGTTTTTT
>TRBJ1-2|NA|TRBV25-1|TRBD1
CASLNQGGADGYTF
TGTGCCAGCCTTAACCAGGGGGGCGCTGACGGCTACACCTTC
>TRBJ1-2|NA|TRBV2|NA
CASSFGVRGGYTF
TGTGCCAGCAGCTTCGGGGTCCGGGGGGGCTACACCTTC
>TRBJ2-1|NA|TRBV10-3|NA
CAISEDRIAGQFF
TGTGCCATCAGTGAGGACAGAATAGCCGGGCAGTTCTTC
>TRBJ2-5|NA|TRBV6-6|TRBD2
CATTAGTGETQYF
TGTGCCACCACAGCGGGGACGGGAGAGACCCAGTACTTC
>TRBJ2-2|NA|TRBV2|NA
CASTSDGPTGELFF
TGTGCCAGCACCTCGGACGGACCCACCGGGGAGCTGTTTTTT
>TRBJ2-1|NA|TRBV19|NA
CASSIAANNEQFF
TGTGCCAGTAGTATAGCAGCCAACAATGAGCAGTTCTTC
>TRBJ1-5|NA|TRBV6-6|NA
CASSYPSSGNQPQHF
TGTGCCAGCAGTTACCCGTCCTCTGGCAATCAGCCCCAGCATTTT
>TRBJ1-4|NA|TRBV7-2|NA
CASSLNQHNEKLFF
TGTGCCAGCAGCTTAAACCAACATAATGAAAAACTGTTTTTT
>TRBJ1-2|NA|TRBV6-5|TRBD1
CASSYSPGQNYGYTF
TGTGCCAGCAGTTACTCCCCGGGACAGAACTATGGCTACACCTTC
>TRBJ1-6|NA|TRBV28|NA
CASNRNNSPLHF
TGTGCCAGCAACAGGAATAATTCACCCCTCCACTTT
>TRBJ1-4|NA|TRBV19|NA
CASSIGGAANEKLFF
TGTGCCAGTAGTATCGGAGGGGCGGCTAATGAAAAACTGTTTTTT
>TRBJ2-7|NA|TRBV7-2|NA
CASSLASGQTYEQYF
TGTGCCAGCAGCTTAGCCTCCGGGCAAACCTACGAGCAGTACTTC
>TRBJ2-7|NA|TRBV27|TRBD1
CASSMGQGGEQYF
TGTGCCAGCAGTATGGGACAGGGCGGCGAGCAGTACTTC
>TRBJ1-5|NA|TRBV6-6|NA
CASSRTGRPDQPQHF
TGTGCCAGCAGTCGGACGGGACGCCCCGATCAGCCCCAGCATTTT
>TRBJ1-6|NA|TRBV11-2|NA
CASSLGPLAQFYNSPLHF
TGTGCCAGCAGCCTCGGGCCCCTAGCTCAATTCTATAATTCACCCCTCCACTTT
>TRBJ2-5|NA|TRBV4-3|TRBD2
CASSQRPGGGTQYF
TGCGCCAGCAGCCAAAGACCAGGCGGGGGGACCCAGTACTTC
>TRBJ1-4|NA|TRBV30|TRBD1
CAWNRDSPNEKLFF
TGTGCCTGGAACCGGGACAGCCCTAATGAAAAACTGTTTTTT
>TRBJ2-7|NA|TRBV5-1|NA
CASSLDPVQREQYF
TGCGCCAGCAGCTTGGACCCCGTTCAGCGCGAGCAGTACTTC
>TRBJ2-3|NA|TRBV5-1|NA
CASSPQGTSTDTQYF
TGCGCCAGCAGCCCCCAGGGAACTAGCACAGATACGCAGTATTTT
>TRBJ1-2|NA|TRBV7-2|NA
CASSLMLGGRTYGYTF
TGTGCCAGCAGCTTAATGTTGGGGGGCCGGACCTATGGCTACACCTTC
>TRBJ1-2|once|TRBV6-5|NA
CASTSQGWGYTF
TGTGCCAGCACCTCTCAGGGATGGGGCTACACCTTC
>TRBJ2-3|few|TRBV23-1|TRBD1
CASSHLQGAPTDTQYF
TGCGCCAGCAGTCATTTACAGGGGGCTCCCACAGATACGCAGTATTTT
>TRBJ2-7|NA|TRBV14|NA
CASSHGQVALREQYF
TGTGCCAGCAGCCATGGGCAGGTCGCATTAAGGGAGCAGTACTTC
>TRBJ2-1|NA|TRBV30|NA
CAGTSMVNEQFF
TGTGCCGGAACTAGTATGGTCAATGAGCAGTTCTTC
>TRBJ2-3|NA|TRBV4-3|NA
CASSQERLRDTQYF
TGCGCCAGCAGCCAAGAACGTCTTAGAGATACGCAGTATTTT
>TRBJ1-3|NA|TRBV30|NA
CAWKYVGNTIYF
TGTGCCTGGAAGTACGTTGGAAACACCATATATTTT
>TRBJ1-1|NA|TRBV6-1|NA
CASRFSEVAAFF
TGTGCCAGCAGGTTCTCCGAAGTTGCGGCTTTCTTT
>TRBJ1-5|few|TRBV30|NA
CAWSSYLGEPQHF
TGTGCCTGGAGTTCATATTTAGGGGAGCCCCAGCATTTT
>TRBJ1-4|NA|TRBV27|NA
CASRPSPQGRPFEKLFF
TGTGCCAGCAGGCCATCCCCCCAGGGGCGGCCTTTTGAAAAACTGTTTTTT
>TRBJ2-7|few|TRBV7-9|NA
CASAGGRGYEQYF
TGTGCCAGCGCTGGCGGTCGGGGGTACGAGCAGTACTTC
>TRBJ2-1|once|TRBV5-6|TRBD2
CASSLTSGGLNEQFF
TGTGCCAGCAGCTTGACTAGCGGGGGACTGAATGAGCAGTTCTTC
>TRBJ2-3|NA|TRBV27|NA
CASSSSRLPDTQYF
TGTGCCAGCAGTTCGTCAAGACTGCCAGATACGCAGTATTTT
>TRBJ2-1|NA|TRBV7-8|TRBD2
CASSTGTSRGGEQFF
TGTGCCAGCAGCACCGGGACTAGCCGGGGCGGTGAGCAGTTCTTC
>TRBJ2-5|NA|TRBV4-2|NA
CASSQAGAYQETQYF
TGTGCCAGCAGCCAAGCGGGGGCCTACCAAGAGACCCAGTACTTC
>TRBJ1-3|NA|TRBV6-1|NA
CANSEVAGSGNTIYF
TGTGCCAACAGTGAAGTCGCGGGGTCTGGAAACACCATATATTTT
>TRBJ2-5|NA|TRBV29-1|TRBD1
CSVEATGTGGQAQYF
TGCAGCGTTGAAGCTACCGGGACAGGGGGGCAGGCCCAGTACTTC
>TRBJ1-4|NA|TRBV5-6|NA
CASSFSLNEKLFF
TGTGCCAGCAGCTTCTCCTTAAACGAAAAACTGTTTTTT
>TRBJ2-7|NA|TRBV30|NA
CAWSVLLAEQYF
TGTGCCTGGAGTGTACTTCTTGCCGAGCAGTACTTC
>TRBJ1-5|NA|TRBV29-1|NA
CSVARGGEPQHF
TGCAGCGTTGCAAGAGGAGGGGAGCCCCAGCATTTT
>TRBJ1-1|NA|TRBV7-7|NA
CASSLSVNTEAFF
TGTGCTAGCAGCTTATCGGTGAACACTGAAGCTTTCTTT